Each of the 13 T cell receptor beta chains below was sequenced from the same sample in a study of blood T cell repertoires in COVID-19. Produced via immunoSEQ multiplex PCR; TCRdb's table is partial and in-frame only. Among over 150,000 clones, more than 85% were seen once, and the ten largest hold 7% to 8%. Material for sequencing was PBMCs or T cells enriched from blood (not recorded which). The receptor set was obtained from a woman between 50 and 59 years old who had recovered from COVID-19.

This chain's CDR3 is CASSQVMSGSYEQYF. Written as DNA, the CDR3 is TGTGCCAGCAGCCAAGTTATGTCGGGATCTTACGAGCAGTACTTC. The gene calls are TRBV4-2 and TRBJ2-7; TRBD2 is a possible D gene (5 bases). The CDR3 runs to 15 residues. The germline gives CDR1 LGHNA, CDR2 YNFKEQ. Trimming took off 1 base at V and 4 bases at J, with 14 bases between the two ends.

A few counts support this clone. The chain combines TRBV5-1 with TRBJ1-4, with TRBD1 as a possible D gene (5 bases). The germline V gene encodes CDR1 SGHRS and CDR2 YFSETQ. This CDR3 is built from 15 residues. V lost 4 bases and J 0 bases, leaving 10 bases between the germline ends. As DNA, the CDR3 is TGCGCCAGCAGCCCCCAGGGAACAACTAATGAAAAACTGTTTTTT. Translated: CASSPQGTTNEKLFF. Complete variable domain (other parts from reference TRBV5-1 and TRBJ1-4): KAGVTQTPRYLIKTRGQQVTLSCSPISGHRSVSWYQQTPGQGLQFLFEYFSETQRNKGNFPGRFSGRQFSNSRSEMNVSTLELGDSALYLCASSPQGTTNEKLFFGSGTQLSVL.

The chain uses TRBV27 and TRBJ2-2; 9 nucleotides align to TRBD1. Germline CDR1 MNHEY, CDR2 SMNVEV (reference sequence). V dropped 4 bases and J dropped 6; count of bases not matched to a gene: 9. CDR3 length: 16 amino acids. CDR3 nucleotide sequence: TGTGCCAGCAGTTCACCGGGACAGGGAAAATCCGGGGAGCTGTTTTTT. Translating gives CASSSPGQGKSGELFF.

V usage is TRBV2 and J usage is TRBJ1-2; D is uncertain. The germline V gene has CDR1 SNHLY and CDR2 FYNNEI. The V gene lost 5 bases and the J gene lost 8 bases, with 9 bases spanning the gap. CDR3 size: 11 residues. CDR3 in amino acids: CASSQEEGYTF. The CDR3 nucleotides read TGTGCCAGCAGTCAAGAGGAGGGCTACACCTTC.

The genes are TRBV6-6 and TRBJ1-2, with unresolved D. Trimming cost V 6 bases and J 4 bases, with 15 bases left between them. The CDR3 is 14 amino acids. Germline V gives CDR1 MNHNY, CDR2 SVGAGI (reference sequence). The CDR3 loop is CASRVDPSGYGYTF. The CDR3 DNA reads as TGTGCCAGCAGAGTGGACCCGAGCGGCTATGGCTACACCTTC.

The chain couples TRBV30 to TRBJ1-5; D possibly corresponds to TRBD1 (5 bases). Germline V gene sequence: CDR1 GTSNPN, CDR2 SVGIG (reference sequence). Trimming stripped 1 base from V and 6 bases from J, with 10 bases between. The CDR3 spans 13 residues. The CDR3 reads CAWSGGGGQPQHF. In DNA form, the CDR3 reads TGTGCCTGGAGTGGCGGGGGAGGTCAGCCCCAGCATTTT.

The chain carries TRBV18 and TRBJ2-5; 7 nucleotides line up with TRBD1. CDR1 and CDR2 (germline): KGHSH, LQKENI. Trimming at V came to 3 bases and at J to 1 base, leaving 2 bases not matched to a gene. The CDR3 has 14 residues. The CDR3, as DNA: TGTGCCAGCTCACCCCGACAGGGCCAAGAGACCCAGTACTTC. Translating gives CASSPRQGQETQYF. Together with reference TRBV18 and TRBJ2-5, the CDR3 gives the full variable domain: NAGVMQNPRHLVRRRGQEARLRCSPMKGHSHVYWYRQLPEEGLKFMVYLQKENIIDESGMPKERFSAEFPKEGPSILRIQQVVRGDSAAYFCASSPRQGQETQYFGPGTRLLVL.

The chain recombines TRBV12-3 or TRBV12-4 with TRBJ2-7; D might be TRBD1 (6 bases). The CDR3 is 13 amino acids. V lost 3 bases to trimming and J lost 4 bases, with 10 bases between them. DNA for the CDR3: TGTGCCAGCAGTTTCCGACAGGATTACGAGCAGTACTTC. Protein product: CASSFRQDYEQYF.

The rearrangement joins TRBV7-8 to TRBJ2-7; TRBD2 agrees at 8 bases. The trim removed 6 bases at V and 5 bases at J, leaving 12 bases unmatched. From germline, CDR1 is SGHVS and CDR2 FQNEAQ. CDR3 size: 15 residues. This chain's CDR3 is CASRDNLLREDEQYF. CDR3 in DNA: TGTGCCAGCAGGGACAACCTTCTGCGGGAGGACGAGCAGTACTTC.

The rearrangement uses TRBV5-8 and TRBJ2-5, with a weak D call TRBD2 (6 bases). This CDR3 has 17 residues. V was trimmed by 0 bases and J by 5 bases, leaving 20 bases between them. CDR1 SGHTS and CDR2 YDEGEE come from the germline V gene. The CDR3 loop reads CASSLGGVLLARETQYF. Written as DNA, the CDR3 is TGTGCCAGCAGCTTGGGAGGGGTTTTGCTAGCGCGCGAGACCCAGTACTTC.

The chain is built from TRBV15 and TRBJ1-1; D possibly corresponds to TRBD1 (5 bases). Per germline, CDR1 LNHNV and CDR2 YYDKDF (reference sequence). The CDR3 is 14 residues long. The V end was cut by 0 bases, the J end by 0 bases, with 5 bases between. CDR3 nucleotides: TGTGCCACCAGCAGAGACAGGGTGAACACTGAAGCTTTCTTT. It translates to CATSRDRVNTEAFF.

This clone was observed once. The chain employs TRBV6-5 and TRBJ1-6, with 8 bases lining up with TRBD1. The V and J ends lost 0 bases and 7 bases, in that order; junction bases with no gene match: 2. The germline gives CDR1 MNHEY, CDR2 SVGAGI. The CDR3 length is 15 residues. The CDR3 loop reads CASSYSYRGNSPLHF. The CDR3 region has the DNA TGTGCCAGCAGTTACTCGTACAGGGGGAATTCACCCCTCCACTTT.

CDR3 protein: CASSKTSGSYEQYF. CDR3 in DNA: TGTGCCAGCAGCAAAACTAGCGGCTCCTACGAGCAGTACTTC. The J gene is TRBJ2-7, the V gene TRBV5-4; 8 nucleotides align to TRBD2. This CDR3 contains 14 residues. CDR1 is SGHNT and CDR2 is YYREEE in the germline V gene (reference sequence). V lost 4 bases, J lost 0 bases, and 3 bases stayed unmatched.